This is a list of T cell receptor beta chains from one sample in a study of blood T cell repertoires in COVID-19. Clones were read by immunoSEQ multiplex PCR, and TCRdb kept only the in-frame ones, dropping some. The repertoire holds about 250,000 clones, with about 83% as singletons. Sequencing input: peripheral blood. These receptors came from a woman older than 75 with COVID-19, enrolled during active disease. CDR3s include the opening cysteine and the closing phenylalanine or tryptophan. Fields, in order: D gene, CDR3 length, J gene, V gene, clone size, CDR3 DNA, CDR3 protein. D genes are given only for firm matches. Clone sizes are given selectively: once, few, many, or a class where the clone is expanded.

>TRBD2|17|TRBJ2-3|TRBV18|-
TGTGCCAGCTCACCACTCGGGGTAGCGGGTTTCACAGATACGCAGTATTTT
CASSPLGVAGFTDTQYF
>TRBD2|15|TRBJ2-5|TRBV10-3|-
TGTGCCATCGGAAACGGACTAGCGGTTGGCGAGACCCAGTACTTC
CAIGNGLAVGETQYF
>TRBD1|15|TRBJ1-1|TRBV10-3|-
TGTGCCATCAGTGTGGACAGGGAGGGGAACACTGAAGCTTTCTTT
CAISVDREGNTEAFF
>-|14|TRBJ2-1|TRBV4-3|-
TGCGCCAGCAGCCAAGATCAGTTGGCGGTTGAGCAGTTCTTC
CASSQDQLAVEQFF
>TRBD1|15|TRBJ1-5|TRBV5-4|once
TGTGCCAGCAGCCAGACAGGGGAGGGCAATCAGCCCCAGCATTTT
CASSQTGEGNQPQHF
>-|15|TRBJ1-1|TRBV7-2|-
TGTGCCAGCAGCCAAACTCGCGGGTCAAAAACTGAAGCTTTCTTT
CASSQTRGSKTEAFF
>-|13|TRBJ2-2|TRBV5-1|-
TGCGCCAGCAGCTCAAGCTACACCGGGGAGCTGTTTTTT
CASSSSYTGELFF
>TRBD1|16|TRBJ2-2|TRBV3-1/TRBV3-2|-
TGTGCCAGCAGCACCAGATGGGGACAGTCTTGGCGGGAGCTGTTTTTT
CASSTRWGQSWRELFF
>-|12|TRBJ1-5|TRBV7-9|few
TGTGCCAGCAGCTTAGACTTTCAGCCCCAGCATTTT
CASSLDFQPQHF
>TRBD2|14|TRBJ2-7|TRBV6-2/TRBV6-3|-
TGTGCCAGCAGTCGGACTAGCGGGAGCTACGAGCAGTACTTC
CASSRTSGSYEQYF
>TRBD1|20|TRBJ1-6|TRBV7-3|few
TGTGCCAGCAGCTTAACTGGGCTCGGGACAGGCAGCTCCTATAATTCACCCCTCCACTTT
CASSLTGLGTGSSYNSPLHF
>-|14|TRBJ1-1|TRBV4-2|-
TGTGCCAGCAGCCAAGATACAGCCTACACTGAAGCTTTCTTT
CASSQDTAYTEAFF
>TRBD1|15|TRBJ2-7|TRBV30|-
TGTGCCTGGACCCCTCTGGACAGGGCATTGGGGGAGCAGTACTTC
CAWTPLDRALGEQYF
>TRBD2|14|TRBJ2-5|TRBV5-1|-
TGCGCCAGCAGACTAGCGGGGGGTCAAGAGACCCAGTACTTC
CASRLAGGQETQYF
>-|16|TRBJ1-1|TRBV5-8|-
TGTGCCAGCAGCTTGGTGGCAGGACTTATGAACACTGAAGCTTTCTTT
CASSLVAGLMNTEAFF
>TRBD1|14|TRBJ2-7|TRBV18|-
TGTGCCAGCTCCCAAGCAGGGGGCACCTACGAGCAGTACTTC
CASSQAGGTYEQYF
>-|15|TRBJ1-1|TRBV7-2|-
TGTGCCAGCAGCTTAGCGGCAGGGGTGGGCACTGAAGCTTTCTTT
CASSLAAGVGTEAFF
>-|14|TRBJ1-4|TRBV28|-
TGTGCCAGCTCCCTAGGGGGAGCTAATGAAAAACTGTTTTTT
CASSLGGANEKLFF
>TRBD1|16|TRBJ2-1|TRBV28|-
TGTGCCAGCAGTCCACTTGGGGACAGCTCCTACAATGAGCAGTTCTTC
CASSPLGDSSYNEQFF
>TRBD1|13|TRBJ1-4|TRBV28|-
TGTGCCAGCAGTTTAGGACAGGGAGCAAAACTGTTTTTT
CASSLGQGAKLFF
>-|15|TRBJ1-5|TRBV28|-
TGTGCCAGCAGCACCATCCGCCAAGCGGATCAGCCCCAGCATTTT
CASSTIRQADQPQHF
>-|13|TRBJ2-1|TRBV6-2/TRBV6-3|-
TGTGCCAGCAGTTACCAGGGTTTGGATGAGCAGTTCTTC
CASSYQGLDEQFF
>-|12|TRBJ2-2|TRBV28|-
TGTGCCAGCAGGCTCAGGACCGGGGAGCTGTTTTTT
CASRLRTGELFF
>-|13|TRBJ1-1|TRBV10-2|-
TGCGCCACCAGTTCAGGGCTAAACACTGAAGCTTTCTTT
CATSSGLNTEAFF
>-|14|TRBJ1-1|TRBV2|-
TGTGCCAGCCCAATGCAGGGCCAGGGGACTGAAGCTTTCTTT
CASPMQGQGTEAFF
>TRBD1|12|TRBJ1-1|TRBV6-8|-
TGTGCCAGCAGACAGGGGGATACTGAAGCTTTCTTT
CASRQGDTEAFF
>-|14|TRBJ1-1|TRBV18|-
TGTGCCAGCTCACGGGCAGGAATGAACACTGAAGCTTTCTTT
CASSRAGMNTEAFF
>-|16|TRBJ2-7|TRBV28|-
TGTGCCAGCAGTTTCGCTTCCCTGGCAGGGAACTACGAGCAGTACTTC
CASSFASLAGNYEQYF
>TRBD1|17|TRBJ1-6|TRBV7-2|-
TGTGCCAGCAGCCTGGGGGCAAGACAGGGTAAAGATTCACCCCTCCACTTT
CASSLGARQGKDSPLHF
>TRBD1|12|TRBJ1-3|TRBV28|-
TGTGCCACCACAGGGGGCTCAAACACCATATATTTT
CATTGGSNTIYF
>TRBD1|14|TRBJ1-6|TRBV18|-
TGTGCCAGCTCACCACTTACAGGGGATTCACCCCTCCACTTT
CASSPLTGDSPLHF
>-|14|TRBJ2-5|TRBV6-5|-
TGTGCCAGCAAACTAACTCGAACCCAAGAGACCCAGTACTTC
CASKLTRTQETQYF
>-|13|TRBJ1-1|TRBV3-1/TRBV3-2|-
TGTGCCAGCAGCCTCAGGTTGCAGACTGAAGCTTTCTTT
CASSLRLQTEAFF
>-|16|TRBJ1-2|TRBV5-1|-
TGCGCCAGCAGCTTGGCCGGTTCGGCAGGTGACTATGGCTACACCTTC
CASSLAGSAGDYGYTF
>-|13|TRBJ2-2|TRBV7-9|-
TGTGCCAGCAGCAGAGGCGTTAACGGGGAGCTGTTTTTT
CASSRGVNGELFF
>TRBD1|15|TRBJ1-6|TRBV7-8|-
TGTGCCAGCAGCGCACCGGGACAGGATAATTCACCCCTCCACTTT
CASSAPGQDNSPLHF
>-|13|TRBJ1-2|TRBV6-1|-
TGTGCCAGCAGTGAAGGGACAGTCTATGGCTACACCTTC
CASSEGTVYGYTF
>-|12|TRBJ1-1|TRBV27|-
TGTGCCAGCAGTTTCCGGGGGGAAGGGGCTTTCTTT
CASSFRGEGAFF
>-|14|TRBJ1-5|TRBV5-1|-
TGCGCCAGCAGCCCTTCGGGGAGCAATCAGCCCCAGCATTTT
CASSPSGSNQPQHF
>-|14|TRBJ1-1|TRBV10-3|-
TGTGCCATCAGTGAGTTGCGGGTGAACACTGAAGCTTTCTTT
CAISELRVNTEAFF